The rows below give T cell receptor beta chains drawn from one sample of a study of blood T cells in healthy people across ages. TCRdb reprocessed the 5' RACE reads with MiXCR, giving one entry per CDR3 protein. The data contain about 1.8 million distinct CDR3 sequences, roughly 50% of them singletons. The sequenced sample consisted of blood. The source is a woman aged 35 to 49 in good health. Each CDR3 is given with its conserved first and last residue. D genes are given only for firm matches. The size of a clone is reported for some rows only, either as once, few or many, or as a class for expanded clones.

V: TRBV7-3
J: TRBJ1-6
D: TRBD1
size: NA
CDR3: CASGDRAFSPLHF
DNA: TGTGCCAGCGGGGACAGGGCCTTTTCACCCCTCCACTTT

V: TRBV27
J: TRBJ2-1
D: NA
size: NA
CDR3: CASMRTGFQETQFF
DNA: TGTGCCAGCATGAGAACAGGGTTCCAAGAGACCCAGTTCTTC

V: TRBV24-1
J: TRBJ2-3
D: NA
size: few
CDR3: CATSDGRATDTQYF
DNA: TGTGCCACCAGTGATGGCCGGGCCACAGATACGCAGTATTTT

V: TRBV10-3
J: TRBJ2-6
D: NA
size: NA
CDR3: CAISLQNSGANVLTF
DNA: TGTGCCATCAGCCTACAGAACTCTGGGGCCAACGTCCTGACTTTC

V: TRBV4-3
J: TRBJ2-7
D: TRBD1
size: NA
CDR3: CASSQTEGRDRGHNEQYF
DNA: TGCGCCAGCAGCCAAACGGAGGGACGGGACAGGGGACACAATGAGCAGTACTTC

V: TRBV7-2
J: TRBJ2-7
D: NA
size: NA
CDR3: CASSTQVTYGQYF
DNA: TGTGCCAGCAGCACACAGGTCACCTACGGGCAGTACTTC

V: TRBV3-1
J: TRBJ2-5
D: NA
size: NA
CDR3: CASSWPGRQETQYF
DNA: TGTGCCAGCAGCTGGCCGGGGAGACAAGAGACCCAGTACTTC

V: TRBV27
J: TRBJ2-7
D: TRBD1
size: NA
CDR3: CASSPKGAGLLGSYEQYF
DNA: TGTGCCAGCAGCCCTAAGGGGGCCGGGCTACTCGGGTCCTACGAGCAGTACTTC

V: TRBV28
J: TRBJ1-2
D: NA
size: NA
CDR3: CASWTENYGYTF
DNA: TGTGCCAGCTGGACAGAGAACTATGGCTACACCTTC

V: TRBV20-1
J: TRBJ2-3
D: NA
size: NA
CDR3: CSAGSHTDTQYF
DNA: TGCAGTGCAGGATCCCACACAGATACGCAGTATTTT

V: TRBV29-1
J: TRBJ2-7
D: NA
size: NA
CDR3: CSVRNLGLYNEQYF
DNA: TGCAGCGTTCGGAACCTCGGACTATACAATGAGCAGTACTTC

V: TRBV20-1
J: TRBJ1-1
D: NA
size: NA
CDR3: CSARDPKNTEAFF
DNA: TGCAGTGCTAGAGATCCTAAGAACACTGAAGCTTTCTTT

V: TRBV7-2
J: TRBJ2-5
D: NA
size: NA
CDR3: CASSAVSLETQYF
DNA: TGTGCCAGCAGCGCCGTTAGTCTAGAGACCCAGTACTTC

V: TRBV5-1
J: TRBJ1-1
D: NA
size: NA
CDR3: CASSHREGTEAFF
DNA: TGCGCTAGCAGCCACAGGGAGGGCACTGAAGCTTTCTTT

V: TRBV7-9
J: TRBJ2-1
D: NA
size: NA
CDR3: CASSSRDIGYNEQFF
DNA: TGTGCCAGCAGCAGCCGGGACATCGGCTACAATGAGCAGTTCTTC

V: TRBV12-3/TRBV12-4
J: TRBJ2-7
D: NA
size: few
CDR3: CASSLNRATYEQYF
DNA: TGTGCCAGCAGTTTGAACAGGGCCACCTACGAGCAGTACTTC

V: TRBV7-8
J: TRBJ2-7
D: NA
size: NA
CDR3: CASSLASRVISSYEQYF
DNA: TGTGCCAGCAGCTTAGCCTCAAGAGTGATTAGCTCCTACGAGCAGTACTTC

V: TRBV20-1
J: TRBJ1-2
D: TRBD1
size: few
CDR3: CSARTGISYGYTF
DNA: TGCAGTGCTAGGACAGGGATTAGCTATGGCTACACCTTC

V: TRBV11-2
J: TRBJ1-1
D: NA
size: NA
CDR3: CASSAPTVRGNTEAFF
DNA: TGTGCCAGCAGCGCCCCGACAGTTAGGGGGAACACTGAAGCTTTCTTT

V: TRBV7-6
J: TRBJ2-1
D: NA
size: NA
CDR3: CASSPHRQNNEQFF
DNA: TGTGCCAGCAGCCCTCATAGGCAGAACAATGAGCAGTTCTTC

V: TRBV6-1
J: TRBJ2-4
D: NA
size: NA
CDR3: CASGGGPVSAKNIQYF
DNA: TGTGCCAGCGGTGGGGGGCCGGTGTCAGCCAAAAACATTCAGTACTTC

V: TRBV12-3/TRBV12-4
J: TRBJ2-1
D: TRBD2
size: NA
CDR3: CASSVAGGRGYNEQFF
DNA: TGTGCCAGCAGCGTAGCGGGGGGGCGGGGGTACAATGAGCAGTTCTTC

V: TRBV3-1
J: TRBJ1-2
D: NA
size: once
CDR3: CASSQPVLNYGYTF
DNA: TGTGCCAGCAGCCAACCGGTACTTAACTATGGCTACACCTTC

V: TRBV5-1
J: TRBJ2-4
D: TRBD1
size: NA
CDR3: CASSSGDRRKNIQYF
DNA: TGCGCCAGCAGCTCGGGGGACAGGCGTAAAAACATTCAGTACTTC

V: TRBV9
J: TRBJ2-7
D: NA
size: few
CDR3: CASSVAQHRYEQYF
DNA: TGTGCCAGCAGCGTAGCTCAACATCGCTACGAGCAGTACTTC

V: TRBV7-2
J: TRBJ2-1
D: TRBD2
size: NA
CDR3: CASSPRVSGGARNEQFF
DNA: TGTGCCAGCAGCCCCCGGGTTAGCGGGGGGGCCCGGAATGAGCAGTTCTTC

V: TRBV12-3/TRBV12-4
J: TRBJ2-1
D: NA
size: NA
CDR3: CASSSEGGAYNEQFF
DNA: TGTGCCAGCAGTTCCGAGGGGGGGGCCTACAATGAGCAGTTCTTC

V: TRBV10-3
J: TRBJ1-1
D: NA
size: NA
CDR3: CATYSVTGNTEAFF
DNA: TGTGCCACCTACTCTGTGACAGGGAACACTGAAGCTTTCTTT

V: TRBV7-9
J: TRBJ2-7
D: TRBD2
size: few
CDR3: CASKSGTADEQYF
DNA: TGTGCCAGCAAGAGCGGGACGGCGGACGAGCAGTACTTC

V: TRBV11-2
J: TRBJ2-7
D: NA
size: few
CDR3: CASSFMGSGYEQYF
DNA: TGTGCCAGCAGCTTCATGGGGTCTGGCTACGAGCAGTACTTC

V: TRBV13
J: TRBJ1-2
D: NA
size: NA
CDR3: CASSQASGGRDYGYTF
DNA: TGTGCCAGCAGCCAAGCGTCGGGGGGCCGCGACTATGGCTACACCTTC

V: TRBV9
J: TRBJ2-7
D: TRBD2
size: NA
CDR3: CASSPQGGNSGDEQYF
DNA: TGTGCCAGCAGCCCTCAGGGCGGGAACAGCGGGGACGAGCAGTACTTC

V: TRBV28
J: TRBJ2-7
D: NA
size: NA
CDR3: CASSLGGDLNEQYF
DNA: TGTGCCAGCAGTTTAGGGGGCGACTTGAACGAGCAGTACTTC

V: TRBV7-2
J: TRBJ2-1
D: TRBD2
size: NA
CDR3: CASSLSGGASGEQFF
DNA: TGTGCCAGCAGCTTAAGCGGGGGGGCTAGCGGTGAGCAGTTCTTC

V: TRBV6-5
J: TRBJ1-6
D: NA
size: NA
CDR3: CASSGASYNSPLHF
DNA: TGTGCCAGCAGTGGGGCCTCCTATAATTCACCCCTCCACTTT

V: TRBV29-1
J: TRBJ2-5
D: NA
size: few
CDR3: CSVAGESQETQYF
DNA: TGCAGCGTTGCTGGGGAAAGCCAAGAGACCCAGTACTTC

V: TRBV10-3
J: TRBJ1-2
D: NA
size: NA
CDR3: CAIGFSGTYTF
DNA: TGTGCCATCGGATTTTCTGGTACCTACACCTTC

V: TRBV29-1
J: TRBJ1-1
D: NA
size: NA
CDR3: CSALSGLNTEAFF
DNA: TGCAGCGCCCTCTCAGGGCTGAACACTGAAGCTTTCTTT

V: TRBV18
J: TRBJ2-5
D: NA
size: NA
CDR3: CASSRSREETQYF
DNA: TGTGCCAGCTCACGGTCCCGCGAGGAGACCCAGTACTTC

V: TRBV20-1
J: TRBJ1-4
D: NA
size: NA
CDR3: CSAPDLANEKLFF
DNA: TGCAGTGCCCCGGACCTGGCTAATGAAAAACTGTTTTTT

V: TRBV7-2
J: TRBJ2-1
D: NA
size: NA
CDR3: CASSLVEGARENEQFF
DNA: TGTGCCAGCAGCTTAGTGGAGGGGGCGCGGGAGAATGAGCAGTTCTTC

V: TRBV10-3
J: TRBJ2-5
D: TRBD1
size: many
CDR3: CAIRGTGYEYF
DNA: TGTGCCATCAGGGGGACAGGGTATGAGTACTTC

V: TRBV20-1
J: TRBJ2-7
D: NA
size: NA
CDR3: CSGTLSYNEQYF
DNA: TGCAGTGGTACATTGTCCTACAATGAGCAGTACTTC

V: TRBV6-2/TRBV6-3
J: TRBJ1-6
D: TRBD1
size: NA
CDR3: CASREGQGSSPLHF
DNA: TGTGCCAGCAGGGAAGGACAGGGGAGTTCACCCCTCCACTTT

V: TRBV7-2
J: TRBJ2-3
D: NA
size: NA
CDR3: CASSSPRGLPSTDTQYF
DNA: TGTGCCAGCAGCTCTCCCCGGGGCTTACCTAGCACAGATACGCAGTATTTT